The 7 T cell receptor beta chains below all came from one sample that was sequenced in a study of shared clonotypes between healthy human individuals. The protocol was immunoSEQ multiplex PCR, while the TCRdb copy is restricted to in-frame clones and leaves out a portion. The data hold over a million clones, with more than 95% observed a single time. Sequencing was carried out using naive CD4+ T cells sorted from blood. Subset specified: CD45RA+ positively selected. The source is a man aged 30 to 45 in good health.

The chain joins TRBV6-1 to TRBJ1-1; D perhaps matches TRBD1 (6 bases). Germline loops: CDR1 MNHNS, CDR2 SASEGT. This CDR3 comprises 14 residues. The V end lost 6 bases, the J end lost 0 bases, and 11 bases lay between the germline ends. The CDR3 sequence: CASRGGALNTEAFF. The DNA for the CDR3 is TGTGCCAGCAGGGGGGGGGCGTTGAACACTGAAGCTTTCTTT.

CDR3 bases: TGTGCCAGCGGTACACAGCACAGCTCCTACAATGAGCAGTTCTTC. Its translation: CASGTQHSSYNEQFF. V is TRBV7-2 and J is TRBJ2-1; D call uncertain. The V gene lost 8 bases and the J gene lost 0 bases, with 14 bases spanning the gap. The CDR3 covers 15 residues. Germline V gene data show CDR1 as SGHTA and CDR2 as FQGNSA.

The V and J genes are TRBV15 and TRBJ1-3, with a tentative D call TRBD1 (6 bases). Trimming shortened V by 4 bases and J by 4 bases, and 8 bases separated the two germline ends. The V gene's germline CDR1 is LNHNV and CDR2 YYDKDF (reference sequence). The CDR3 consists of 13 residues. The CDR3 DNA reads TGTGCCACCAGCAACAGGGACGGAAACACCATATATTTT. Its translation is CATSNRDGNTIYF.

This chain connects TRBV28 to TRBJ2-1, with D perhaps assigned TRBD1 or TRBD2 (6 bases each). Germline-derived CDR1 and CDR2 are MDHEN and SYDVKM. The CDR3 sequence is 14 residues long. Trimming cost V 8 bases and J 10 bases, with 21 bases left between them. The CDR3 region has the DNA TGTGCCAGCCGCCAAATGGGGGCGGGATTGGAGCAGTTCTTC. It is translated as CASRQMGAGLEQFF.

This chain uses TRBV2 with TRBJ2-3; D tentatively fits TRBD1 or TRBD2 (6 bases each). The length of the CDR3 is 14 residues. The V and J ends lost 7 bases and 5 bases respectively, with 16 bases between them. CDR1 SNHLY and CDR2 FYNNEI come from the germline V gene. As DNA, the CDR3 is TGTGCCAGCATTACCCGGGGGCGAGTAGATACGCAGTATTTT. The encoded protein is CASITRGRVDTQYF.

The V and J genes are TRBV19 and TRBJ2-7; D remains ambiguous. V was cut by 9 bases and J by 3 bases, with 9 bases left in between. Germline loops: CDR1 LNHDA, CDR2 SQIVND (reference sequence). The CDR3 consists of 11 residues. The chain's CDR3 is CASGHNYEQYF. CDR3 bases: TGTGCCAGCGGGCATAACTACGAGCAGTACTTC.

The chain couples TRBV9 to TRBJ2-3, with a tentative D call TRBD1 (5 bases). The CDR3 runs 15 residues. Deletions cut 0 bases from V and 4 bases from J, with 12 bases between. In germline, CDR1 is SGDLS, CDR2 YYNGEE. CDR3 sequence (DNA): TGTGCCAGCAGCGTAGGTGGGGCAAGAGCAGATACGCAGTATTTT. It translates to CASSVGGARADTQYF.